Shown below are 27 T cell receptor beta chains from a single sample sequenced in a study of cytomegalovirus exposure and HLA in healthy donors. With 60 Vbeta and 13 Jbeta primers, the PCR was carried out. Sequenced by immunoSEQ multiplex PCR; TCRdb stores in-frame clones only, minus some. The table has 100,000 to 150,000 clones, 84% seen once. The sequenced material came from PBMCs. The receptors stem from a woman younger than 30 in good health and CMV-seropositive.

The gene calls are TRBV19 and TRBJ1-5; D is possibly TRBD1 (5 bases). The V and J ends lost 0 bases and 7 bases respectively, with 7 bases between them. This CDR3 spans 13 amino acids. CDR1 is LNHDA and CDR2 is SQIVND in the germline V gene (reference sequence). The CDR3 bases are TGTGCCAGTAGTATAGATCGGGGGCAGCCCCAGCATTTT. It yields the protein CASSIDRGQPQHF.

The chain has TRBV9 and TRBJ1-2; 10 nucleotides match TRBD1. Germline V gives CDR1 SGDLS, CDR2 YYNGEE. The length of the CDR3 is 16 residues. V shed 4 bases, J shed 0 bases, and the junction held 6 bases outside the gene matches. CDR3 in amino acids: CASSIGTGATNYGYTF. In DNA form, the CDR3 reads TGTGCCAGCAGCATCGGGACAGGGGCTACTAACTATGGCTACACCTTC.

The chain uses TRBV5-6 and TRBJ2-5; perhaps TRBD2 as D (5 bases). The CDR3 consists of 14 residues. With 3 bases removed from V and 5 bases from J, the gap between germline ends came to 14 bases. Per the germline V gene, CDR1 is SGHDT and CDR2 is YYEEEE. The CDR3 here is CASSSLRGKETQYF. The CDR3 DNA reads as TGTGCCAGCAGCTCCCTCCGGGGAAAGGAGACCCAGTACTTC.

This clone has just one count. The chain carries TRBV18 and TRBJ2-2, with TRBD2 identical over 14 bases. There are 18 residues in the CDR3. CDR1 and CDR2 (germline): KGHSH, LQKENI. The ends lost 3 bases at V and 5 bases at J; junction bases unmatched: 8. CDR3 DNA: TGTGCCAGCTCACCGGCCGGGACTAGCGGGGGATGGACCGGGGAGCTGTTTTTT. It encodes CASSPAGTSGGWTGELFF.

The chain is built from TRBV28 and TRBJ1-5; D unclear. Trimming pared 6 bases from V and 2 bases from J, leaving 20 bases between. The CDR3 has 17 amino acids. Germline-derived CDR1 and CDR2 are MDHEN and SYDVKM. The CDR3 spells CASSQQESGPRNQPQHF. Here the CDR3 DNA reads TGTGCCAGCAGCCAGCAAGAGTCAGGTCCCCGCAATCAGCCCCAGCATTTT.

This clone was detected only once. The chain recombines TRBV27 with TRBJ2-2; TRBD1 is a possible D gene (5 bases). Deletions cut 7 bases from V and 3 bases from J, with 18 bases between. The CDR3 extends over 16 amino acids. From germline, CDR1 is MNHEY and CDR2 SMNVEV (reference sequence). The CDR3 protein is CASTPSPWGDTGELFF. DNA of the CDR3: TGTGCCAGCACTCCCTCCCCTTGGGGCGACACCGGGGAGCTGTTTTTT.

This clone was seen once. The CDR3 coding sequence is TGTGCCAGTAGGAAGACAGGGCTGGCTCAGCCCCAGCATTTT. Encoded protein: CASRKTGLAQPQHF. The chain links TRBV19 to TRBJ1-5; 7 bases agree with TRBD1. Per the germline V gene, CDR1 is LNHDA and CDR2 is SQIVND (reference sequence). With 6 bases clipped from V and 6 bases from J, the junction kept 8 bases outside the gene matches. The CDR3 spans 14 residues.

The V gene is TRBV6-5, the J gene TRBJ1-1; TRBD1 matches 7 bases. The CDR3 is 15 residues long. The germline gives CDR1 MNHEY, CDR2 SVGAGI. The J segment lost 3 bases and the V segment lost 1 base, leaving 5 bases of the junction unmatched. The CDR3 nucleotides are TGTGCCAGCAGTTACTTAGGGGGCTGGGACACTGAAGCTTTCTTT. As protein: CASSYLGGWDTEAFF.

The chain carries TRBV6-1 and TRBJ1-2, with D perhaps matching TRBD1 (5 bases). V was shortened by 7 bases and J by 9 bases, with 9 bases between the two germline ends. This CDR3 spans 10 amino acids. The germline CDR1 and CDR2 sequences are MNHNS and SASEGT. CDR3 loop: CASIGVSYTF. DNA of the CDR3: TGTGCCAGCATAGGGGTGAGCTACACCTTC.

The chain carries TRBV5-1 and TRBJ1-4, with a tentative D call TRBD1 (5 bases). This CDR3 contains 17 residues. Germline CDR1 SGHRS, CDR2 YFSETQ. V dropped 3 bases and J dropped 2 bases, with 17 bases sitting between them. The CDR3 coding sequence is TGCGCCAGCAGCTCGACTAGAGGACCAGGGACTAATGAAAAACTGTTTTTT. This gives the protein CASSSTRGPGTNEKLFF.

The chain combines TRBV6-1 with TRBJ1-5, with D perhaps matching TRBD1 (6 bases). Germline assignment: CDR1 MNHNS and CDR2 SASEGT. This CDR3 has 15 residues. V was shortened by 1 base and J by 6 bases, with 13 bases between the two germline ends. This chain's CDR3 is CASSEVSGGSQPQHF. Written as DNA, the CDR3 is TGTGCCAGCAGTGAAGTTAGCGGGGGCAGTCAGCCCCAGCATTTT.

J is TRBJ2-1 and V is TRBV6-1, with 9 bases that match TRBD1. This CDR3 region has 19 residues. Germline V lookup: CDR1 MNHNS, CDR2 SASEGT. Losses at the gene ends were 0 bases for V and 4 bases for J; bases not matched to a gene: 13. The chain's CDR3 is CASSEAPISTGGYYNEQFF. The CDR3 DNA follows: TGTGCCAGCAGTGAAGCCCCCATTTCGACAGGGGGTTATTACAATGAGCAGTTCTTC.

CDR3 protein: CASQTGGITGELFF. DNA of the CDR3: TGCGCCAGTCAGACAGGGGGGATCACCGGGGAGCTGTTTTTT. The genes are TRBV10-1 and TRBJ2-2; TRBD1 aligns across 9 bases. With 9 bases clipped from V and 4 bases from J, the junction kept 6 bases outside the gene matches. CDR1 is WNHNN, CDR2 SYGVQD, per germline (reference sequence). There are 14 residues in the CDR3.

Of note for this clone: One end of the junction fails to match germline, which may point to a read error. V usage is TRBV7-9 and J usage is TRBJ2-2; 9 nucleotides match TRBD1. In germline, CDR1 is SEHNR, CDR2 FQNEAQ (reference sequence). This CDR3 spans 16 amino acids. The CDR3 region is CSSSFLGTGTPGELFF. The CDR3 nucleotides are TGTTCCAGCAGCTTTCTCGGGACAGGGACCCCCGGGGAGCTGTTTTTT. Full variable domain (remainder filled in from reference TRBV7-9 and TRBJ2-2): DTGVSQNPRHKITKRGQNVTFRCDPISEHNRLYWYRQTLGQGPEFLTYFQNEAQLEKSRLLSDRFSAERPKGSFSTLEIQRTEQGDSAMYLCSSSFLGTGTPGELFFGEGSRLTVL.

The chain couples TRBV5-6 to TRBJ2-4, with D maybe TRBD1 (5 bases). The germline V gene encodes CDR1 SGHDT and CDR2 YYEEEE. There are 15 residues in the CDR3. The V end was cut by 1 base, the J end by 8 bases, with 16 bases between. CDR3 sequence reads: CASSLRADRLDIQYF. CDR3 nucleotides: TGTGCCAGCAGCTTGAGAGCAGACAGATTGGACATTCAGTACTTC.

The CDR3 loop reads CASSLEQGAYYEQYF. In nucleotides, the CDR3 is TGCGCCAGCAGCTTAGAACAGGGGGCCTACTACGAGCAGTACTTC. This chain uses TRBV5-1 with TRBJ2-7, with 9 bases identical to TRBD1. V trimming: 2 bases; J trimming: 3 bases; junction bases outside the gene matches: 6. CDR1 is SGHRS, CDR2 YFSETQ, per germline. The CDR3 is 15 residues long.

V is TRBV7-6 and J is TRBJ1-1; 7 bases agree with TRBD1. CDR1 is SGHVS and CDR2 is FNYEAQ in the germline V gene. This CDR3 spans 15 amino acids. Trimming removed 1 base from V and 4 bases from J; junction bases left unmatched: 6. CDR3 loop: CASSLVRGRGTEAFF. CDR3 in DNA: TGTGCCAGCAGCTTAGTAAGGGGGCGGGGCACTGAAGCTTTCTTT.

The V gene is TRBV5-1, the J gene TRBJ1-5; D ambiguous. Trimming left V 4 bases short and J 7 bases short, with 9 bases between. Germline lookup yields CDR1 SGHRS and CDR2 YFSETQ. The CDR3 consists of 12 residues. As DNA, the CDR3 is TGCGCCAGCAGCCCTACGTTCCAGCCCCAGCATTTT. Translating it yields CASSPTFQPQHF. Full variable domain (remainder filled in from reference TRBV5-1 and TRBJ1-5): KAGVTQTPRYLIKTRGQQVTLSCSPISGHRSVSWYQQTPGQGLQFLFEYFSETQRNKGNFPGRFSGRQFSNSRSEMNVSTLELGDSALYLCASSPTFQPQHFGDGTRLSIL.

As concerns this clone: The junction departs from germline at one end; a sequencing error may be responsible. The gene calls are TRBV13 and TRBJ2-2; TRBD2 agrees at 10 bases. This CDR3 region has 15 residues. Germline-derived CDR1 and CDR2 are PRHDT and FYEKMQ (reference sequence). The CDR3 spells CASSLAGGPTGELFF. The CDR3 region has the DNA TGTGCCAGCAGTTTAGCGGGAGGACCAACCGGGGAGCTGTTTTTT.

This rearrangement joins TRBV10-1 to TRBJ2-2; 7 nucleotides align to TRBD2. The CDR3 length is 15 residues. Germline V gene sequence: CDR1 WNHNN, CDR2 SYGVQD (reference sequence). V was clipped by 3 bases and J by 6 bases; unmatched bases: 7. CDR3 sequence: CASSDGRAGSGELFF. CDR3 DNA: TGCGCCAGCAGTGATGGGAGGGCGGGGTCCGGGGAGCTGTTTTTT.

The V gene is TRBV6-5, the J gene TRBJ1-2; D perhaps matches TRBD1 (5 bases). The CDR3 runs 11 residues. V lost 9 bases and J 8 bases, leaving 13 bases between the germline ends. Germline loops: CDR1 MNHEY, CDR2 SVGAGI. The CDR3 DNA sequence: TGTGCCAGTTGGGGAGGGACCGGCTACACCTTC. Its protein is CASWGGTGYTF.

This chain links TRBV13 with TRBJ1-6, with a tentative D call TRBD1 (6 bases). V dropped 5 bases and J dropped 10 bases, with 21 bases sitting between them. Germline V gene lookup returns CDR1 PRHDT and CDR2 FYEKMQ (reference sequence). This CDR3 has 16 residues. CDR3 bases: TGTGCCAGCAGCGTATACGTGGGGGCCCCTCGGTCACCCCTCCACTTT. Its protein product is CASSVYVGAPRSPLHF. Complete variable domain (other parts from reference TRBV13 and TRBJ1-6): AAGVIQSPRHLIKEKRETATLKCYPIPRHDTVYWYQQGPGQDPQFLISFYEKMQSDKGSIPDRFSAQQFSDYHSELNMSSLELGDSALYFCASSVYVGAPRSPLHFGNGTRLTVT.

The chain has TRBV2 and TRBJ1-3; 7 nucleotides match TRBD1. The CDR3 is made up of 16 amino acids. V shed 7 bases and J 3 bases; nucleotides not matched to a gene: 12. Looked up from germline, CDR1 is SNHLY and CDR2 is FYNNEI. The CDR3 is CASNLRGSRGGNTIYF. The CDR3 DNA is TGTGCCAGCAATCTCAGGGGGTCGAGGGGTGGAAACACCATATATTTT.

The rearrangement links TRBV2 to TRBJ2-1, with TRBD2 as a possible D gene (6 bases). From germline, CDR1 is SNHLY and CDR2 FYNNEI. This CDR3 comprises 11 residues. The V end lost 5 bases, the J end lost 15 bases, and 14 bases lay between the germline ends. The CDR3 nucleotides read TGTGCCAGCAGTACTGAGCGGGTTGGGTTCTTC. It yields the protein CASSTERVGFF.

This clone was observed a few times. The CDR3 reads CATRAASGGWSYEQYF. The DNA of the CDR3 is TGTGCCACCCGGGCGGCTAGCGGGGGGTGGTCCTACGAGCAGTACTTC. This chain joins TRBV6-6 and TRBJ2-7; 11 bases line up with TRBD2. CDR1 is MNHNY, CDR2 SVGAGI, per germline (reference sequence). The V segment lost 10 bases and the J segment 1 base; nucleotides outside the gene matches: 12. The CDR3 is made up of 16 amino acids.

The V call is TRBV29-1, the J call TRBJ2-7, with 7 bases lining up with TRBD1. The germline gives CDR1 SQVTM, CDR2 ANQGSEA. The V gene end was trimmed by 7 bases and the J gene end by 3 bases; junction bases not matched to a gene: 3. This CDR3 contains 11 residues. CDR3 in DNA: TGCAGCGCCGGGACAGACTACGAGCAGTACTTC. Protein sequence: CSAGTDYEQYF.

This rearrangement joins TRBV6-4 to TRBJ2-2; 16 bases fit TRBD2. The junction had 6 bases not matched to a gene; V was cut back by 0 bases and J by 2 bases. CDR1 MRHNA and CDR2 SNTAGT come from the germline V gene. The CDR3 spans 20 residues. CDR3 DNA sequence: TGTGCCAGCAGTGACTCACCGGGACTAGCGGGGGGGCTCAACACCGGGGAGCTGTTTTTT. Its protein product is CASSDSPGLAGGLNTGELFF.